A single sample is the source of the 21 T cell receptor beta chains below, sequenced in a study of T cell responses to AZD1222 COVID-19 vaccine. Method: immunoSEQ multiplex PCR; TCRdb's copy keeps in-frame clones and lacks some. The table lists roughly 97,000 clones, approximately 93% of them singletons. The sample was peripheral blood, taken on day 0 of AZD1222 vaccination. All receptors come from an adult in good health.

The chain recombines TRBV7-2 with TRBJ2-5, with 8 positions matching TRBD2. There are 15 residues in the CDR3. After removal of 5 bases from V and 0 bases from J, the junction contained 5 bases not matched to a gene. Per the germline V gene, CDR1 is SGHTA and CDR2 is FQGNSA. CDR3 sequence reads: CASSVSGTYQETQYF. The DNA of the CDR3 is TGTGCCAGCAGCGTTAGCGGGACTTACCAAGAGACCCAGTACTTC.

CDR3 sequence: CASSHQEGGREKLFF. In DNA, the CDR3 is TGTGCCAGCTCCCACCAAGAAGGGGGACGCGAAAAACTGTTTTTT. This chain connects TRBV18 to TRBJ1-4; D may be TRBD1 (6 bases). The CDR3 consists of 15 residues. Germline loops: CDR1 KGHSH, CDR2 LQKENI. V was pared by 6 bases and J by 8 bases, with 19 bases between.

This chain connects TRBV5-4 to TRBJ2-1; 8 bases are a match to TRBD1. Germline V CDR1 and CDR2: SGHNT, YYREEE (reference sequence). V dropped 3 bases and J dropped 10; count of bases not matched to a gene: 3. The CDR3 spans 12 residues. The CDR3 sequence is CASSYDRGEQFF. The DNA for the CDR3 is TGTGCCAGCAGCTACGACAGGGGCGAGCAGTTCTTC.

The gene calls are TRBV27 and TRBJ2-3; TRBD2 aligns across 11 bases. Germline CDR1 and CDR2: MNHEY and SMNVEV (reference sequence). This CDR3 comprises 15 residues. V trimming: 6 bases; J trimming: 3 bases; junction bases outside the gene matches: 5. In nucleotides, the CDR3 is TGTGCCAGCAGAACGACTAGCGGGACGACAGATACGCAGTATTTT. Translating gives CASRTTSGTTDTQYF.

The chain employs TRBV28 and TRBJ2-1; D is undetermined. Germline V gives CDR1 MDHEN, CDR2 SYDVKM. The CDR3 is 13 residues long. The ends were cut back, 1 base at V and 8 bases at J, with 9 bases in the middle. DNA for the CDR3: TGTGCCAGCAGTTTATTACCCGTCGATGAGCAGTTCTTC. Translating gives CASSLLPVDEQFF.

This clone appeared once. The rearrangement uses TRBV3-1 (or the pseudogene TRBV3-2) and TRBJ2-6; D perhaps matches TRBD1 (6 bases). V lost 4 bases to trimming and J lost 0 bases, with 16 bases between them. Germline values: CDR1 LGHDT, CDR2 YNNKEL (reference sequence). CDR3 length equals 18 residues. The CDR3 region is CASSLRTAYSSGANVLTF. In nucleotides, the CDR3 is TGTGCCAGCAGCCTTCGGACAGCCTACAGCTCTGGGGCCAACGTCCTGACTTTC.

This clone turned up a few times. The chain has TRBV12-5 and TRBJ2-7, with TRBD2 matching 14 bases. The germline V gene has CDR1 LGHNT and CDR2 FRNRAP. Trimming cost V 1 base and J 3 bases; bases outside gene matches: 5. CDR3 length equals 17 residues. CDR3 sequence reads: CASGLDTGLAGDYEQYF. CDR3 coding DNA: TGTGCTAGTGGTTTGGACACGGGACTAGCGGGAGACTACGAGCAGTACTTC.

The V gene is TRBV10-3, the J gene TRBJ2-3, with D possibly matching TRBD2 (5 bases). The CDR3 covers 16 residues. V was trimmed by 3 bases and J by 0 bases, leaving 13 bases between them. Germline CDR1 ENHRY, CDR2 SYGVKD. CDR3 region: CAISDSAAPSTDTQYF. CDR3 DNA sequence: TGTGCCATCAGTGACTCAGCGGCCCCGAGCACAGATACGCAGTATTTT.

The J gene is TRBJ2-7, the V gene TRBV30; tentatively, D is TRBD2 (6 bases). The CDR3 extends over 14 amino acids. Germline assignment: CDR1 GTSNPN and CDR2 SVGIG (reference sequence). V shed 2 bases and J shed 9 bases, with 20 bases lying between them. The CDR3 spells CAWSPLRRVNVQYF. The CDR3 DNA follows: TGTGCCTGGAGTCCGCTCCGGAGGGTGAACGTGCAGTACTTC.

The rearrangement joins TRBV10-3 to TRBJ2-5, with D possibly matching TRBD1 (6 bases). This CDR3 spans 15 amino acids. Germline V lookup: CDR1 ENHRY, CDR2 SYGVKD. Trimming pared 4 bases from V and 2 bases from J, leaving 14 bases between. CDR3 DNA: TGTGCCATCAGTGGTTCAAGGGGGAGTCAAGAGACCCAGTACTTC. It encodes CAISGSRGSQETQYF.

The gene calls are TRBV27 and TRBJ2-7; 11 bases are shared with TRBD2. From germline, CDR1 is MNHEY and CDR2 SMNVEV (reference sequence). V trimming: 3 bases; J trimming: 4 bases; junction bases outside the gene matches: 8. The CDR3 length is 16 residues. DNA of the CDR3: TGTGCCAGCAGTTTTAGTACTAGCGGGAGAAAATACGAGCAGTACTTC. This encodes CASSFSTSGRKYEQYF.

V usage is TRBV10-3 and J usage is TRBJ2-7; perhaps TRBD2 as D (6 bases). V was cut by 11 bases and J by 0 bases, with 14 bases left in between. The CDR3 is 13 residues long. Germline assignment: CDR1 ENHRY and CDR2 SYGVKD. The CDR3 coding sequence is TGTGCCGCCGGGGGTGCGAACTCCTACGAGCAGTACTTC. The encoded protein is CAAGGANSYEQYF.

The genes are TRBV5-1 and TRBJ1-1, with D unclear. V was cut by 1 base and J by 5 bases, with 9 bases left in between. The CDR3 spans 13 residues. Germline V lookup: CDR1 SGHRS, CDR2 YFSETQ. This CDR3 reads CASSLLLGTEAFF. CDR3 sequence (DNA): TGCGCCAGCAGCTTGTTACTGGGAACTGAAGCTTTCTTT.

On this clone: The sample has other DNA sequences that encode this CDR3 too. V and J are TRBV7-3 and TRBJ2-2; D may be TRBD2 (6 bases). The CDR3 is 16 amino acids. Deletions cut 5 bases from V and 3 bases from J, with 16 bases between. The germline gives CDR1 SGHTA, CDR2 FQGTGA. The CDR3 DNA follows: TGTGCCAGCAGCCAACCCGGGAGTCAGGACACCGGGGAGCTGTTTTTT. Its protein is CASSQPGSQDTGELFF.

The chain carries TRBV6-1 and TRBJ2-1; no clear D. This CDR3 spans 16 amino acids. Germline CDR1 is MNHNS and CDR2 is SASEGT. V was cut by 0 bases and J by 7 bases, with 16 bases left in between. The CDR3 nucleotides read TGTGCCAGCAGTGAAGCGCTCTTCGGAACAACTAATGAGCAGTTCTTC. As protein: CASSEALFGTTNEQFF.

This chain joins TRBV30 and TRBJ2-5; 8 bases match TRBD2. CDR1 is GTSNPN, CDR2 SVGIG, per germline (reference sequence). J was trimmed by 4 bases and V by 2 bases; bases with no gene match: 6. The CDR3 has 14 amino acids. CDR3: CAWSPGLVGETQYF. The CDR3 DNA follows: TGTGCCTGGAGTCCGGGACTAGTAGGAGAGACCCAGTACTTC.

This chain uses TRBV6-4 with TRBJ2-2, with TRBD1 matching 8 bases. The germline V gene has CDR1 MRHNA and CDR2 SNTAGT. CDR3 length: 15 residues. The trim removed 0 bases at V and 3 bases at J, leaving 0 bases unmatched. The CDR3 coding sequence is TGTGCCAGCAGTGACTCACAGGGGGACACCGGGGAGCTGTTTTTT. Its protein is CASSDSQGDTGELFF.

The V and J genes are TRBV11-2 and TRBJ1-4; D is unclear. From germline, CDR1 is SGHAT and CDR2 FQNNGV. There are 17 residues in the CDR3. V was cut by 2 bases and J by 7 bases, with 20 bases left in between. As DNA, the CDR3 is TGTGCCAGCAGCTTATCCCTCGGGAGGACCTCTTTTGAAAAACTGTTTTTT. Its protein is CASSLSLGRTSFEKLFF.

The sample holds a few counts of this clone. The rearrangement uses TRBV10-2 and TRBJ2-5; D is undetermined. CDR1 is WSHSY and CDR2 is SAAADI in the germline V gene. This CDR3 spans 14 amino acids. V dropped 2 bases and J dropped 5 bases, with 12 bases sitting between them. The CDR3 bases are TGCGCCAGCAGTGAGCCGGCACTCGGGGAGACCCAGTACTTC. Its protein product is CASSEPALGETQYF.

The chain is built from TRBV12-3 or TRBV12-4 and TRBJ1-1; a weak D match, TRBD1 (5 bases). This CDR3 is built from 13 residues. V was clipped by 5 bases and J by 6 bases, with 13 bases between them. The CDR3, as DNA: TGTGCCAGCAGTGGGGGGGGAGGGCCTGAAGCTTTCTTT. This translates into CASSGGGGPEAFF.

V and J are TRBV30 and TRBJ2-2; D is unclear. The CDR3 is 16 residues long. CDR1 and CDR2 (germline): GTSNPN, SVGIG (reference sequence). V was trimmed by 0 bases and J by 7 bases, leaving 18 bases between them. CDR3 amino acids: CAWSVTPGHGVGELFF. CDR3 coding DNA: TGTGCCTGGAGTGTTACTCCGGGCCACGGCGTCGGGGAGCTGTTTTTT.